This T cell receptor beta chain was captured in a study of shared clonotypes between healthy human individuals. Study outcomes and limitations: Generally, naive subsets came out with larger estimated richness than memory subsets.

A remark on this clone: Its antigen is unidentified.

Germline assignment: CDR1 LNHDA and CDR2 SQIVND (reference sequence). V lost 9 bases and J 8 bases, leaving 11 bases between the germline ends. The CDR3 has 11 amino acids. Only in-frame clones appear in the TCRdb table, and some are missing; sequencing was by immunoSEQ multiplex PCR. The sample gives 740,000 or so clones, more than 70% of which show up once; roughly 2% is in the top ten. The sequenced sample was memory CD4+ T cells sorted from blood. Subset indicated: CD45RA-negative fraction. The chain combines TRBV19 with TRBJ2-4; D is unclear. The clonotype originates from a woman aged 25 to 45 in good health. The CDR3 bases are TGTGCCAGCGCTGGCGCGTACATTCAGTACTTC. Protein product: CASAGAYIQYF.